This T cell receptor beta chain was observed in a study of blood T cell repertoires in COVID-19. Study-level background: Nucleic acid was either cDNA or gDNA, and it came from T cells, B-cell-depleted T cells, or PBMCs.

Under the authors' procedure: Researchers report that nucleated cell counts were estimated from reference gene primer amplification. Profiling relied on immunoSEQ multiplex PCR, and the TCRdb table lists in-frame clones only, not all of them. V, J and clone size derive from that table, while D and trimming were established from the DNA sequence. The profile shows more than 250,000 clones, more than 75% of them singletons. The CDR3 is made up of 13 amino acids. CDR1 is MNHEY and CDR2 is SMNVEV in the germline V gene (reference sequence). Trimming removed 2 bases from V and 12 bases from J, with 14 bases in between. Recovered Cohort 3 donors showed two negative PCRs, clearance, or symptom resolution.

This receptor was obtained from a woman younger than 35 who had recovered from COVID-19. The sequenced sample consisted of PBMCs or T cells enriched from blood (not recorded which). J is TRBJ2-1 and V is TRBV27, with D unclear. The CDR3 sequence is CASSLGGYDGQFF. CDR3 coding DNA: TGTGCCAGCAGTTTAGGCGGATATGACGGGCAGTTCTTC.